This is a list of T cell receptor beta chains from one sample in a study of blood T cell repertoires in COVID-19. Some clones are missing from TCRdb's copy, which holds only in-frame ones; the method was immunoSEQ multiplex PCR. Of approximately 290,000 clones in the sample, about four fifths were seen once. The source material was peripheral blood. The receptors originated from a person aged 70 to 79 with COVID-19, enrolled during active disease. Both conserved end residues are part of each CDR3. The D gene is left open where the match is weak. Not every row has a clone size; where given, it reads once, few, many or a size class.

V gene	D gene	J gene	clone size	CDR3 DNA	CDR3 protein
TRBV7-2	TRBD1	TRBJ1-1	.	TGTGCCAGCAGCCGGGGACAGAGTAACACTGAAGCTTTCTTT	CASSRGQSNTEAFF
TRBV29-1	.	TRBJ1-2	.	TGCAGCGTTGAGACGCAGGGTGGGTATGGCTACACCTTC	CSVETQGGYGYTF
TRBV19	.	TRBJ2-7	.	TGTGCCAGTAGTATAGCCAGGGTCGGCGAGCAGTACTTC	CASSIARVGEQYF
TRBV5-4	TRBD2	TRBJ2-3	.	TGTGCCAGCAGCTTGTTCCGCGGGGGGAACACAGATACGCAGTATTTT	CASSLFRGGNTDTQYF
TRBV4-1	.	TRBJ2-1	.	TGCGCCAGCAGCCAAGATCTTTCAGGGTTTGAGCAGTTCTTC	CASSQDLSGFEQFF
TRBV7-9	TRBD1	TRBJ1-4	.	TGTGCCAGCGGTGGAGGGGACAGGGAACCCGAAAAACTGTTTTTT	CASGGGDREPEKLFF
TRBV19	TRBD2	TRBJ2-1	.	TGTGCCAGTAGGGCGGGAGGCCTTTACAATGAGCAGTTCTTC	CASRAGGLYNEQFF
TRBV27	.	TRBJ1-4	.	TGTGCCAGCAGTTTAGCGGGTGTGGGTGAAAAACTGTTTTTT	CASSLAGVGEKLFF
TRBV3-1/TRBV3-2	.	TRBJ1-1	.	TGTGCCAGCAGACAAGGGGGGGTAGGGCACACTGAAGCTTTCTTT	CASRQGGVGHTEAFF
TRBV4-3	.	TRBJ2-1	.	TGCGCCAGCAGCCAAGATTCGGGGACTCGGGGGTGGTATGAGCAGTTCTTC	CASSQDSGTRGWYEQFF
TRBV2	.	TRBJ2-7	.	TGTGCCAGCAGGAAGGTTGGAGGGACCTACGAGCAGTACTTC	CASRKVGGTYEQYF
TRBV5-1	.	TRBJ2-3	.	TGCGCCAGCAGCTTGGAAATCGTGGGGGCCACAGATACGCAGTATTTT	CASSLEIVGATDTQYF
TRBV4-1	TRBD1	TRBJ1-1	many	TGCGCCAGCAGCCAAGCCGGGACAGGTCGCGGCAAAGCTTTCTTT	CASSQAGTGRGKAFF
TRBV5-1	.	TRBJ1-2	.	TGCGCCAGCAGGAGTGAATACGGCTACACCTTC	CASRSEYGYTF
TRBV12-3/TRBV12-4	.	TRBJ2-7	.	TGTGCCAGCAGTTTGCAGGTATCATACGAGCAGTACTTC	CASSLQVSYEQYF
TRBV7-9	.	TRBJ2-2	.	TGTGCCAGCAGCCCCCCGGCAGGGCCGAAAAACACCGGGGAGCTGTTTTTT	CASSPPAGPKNTGELFF
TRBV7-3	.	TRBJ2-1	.	TGTGCCAGCAGCCTGGGAGAGCCCCCAAACTACAATGAGCAGTTCTTC	CASSLGEPPNYNEQFF
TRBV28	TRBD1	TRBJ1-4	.	TGTGCCAGCAGTCCGGGACAGGTTTATGAAAAACTGTTTTTT	CASSPGQVYEKLFF
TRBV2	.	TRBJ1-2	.	TGTGCCAGCAACCACAGGGACGCCTATGGCTACACCTTC	CASNHRDAYGYTF
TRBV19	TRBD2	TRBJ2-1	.	TGTGCCAGTAGTCCGAGGGGACTAGCGGGAGTTTCCTACAATGAGCAGTTCTTC	CASSPRGLAGVSYNEQFF
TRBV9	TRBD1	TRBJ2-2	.	TGTGCCAGCAACCCCACAGGGGGGCACACCGGGGAGCTGTTTTTT	CASNPTGGHTGELFF
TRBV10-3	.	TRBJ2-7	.	TGTGCCATCAGTGAGAAGAGCTCCTACGAGCAGTACTTC	CAISEKSSYEQYF
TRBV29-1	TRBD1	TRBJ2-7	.	TGCAGCGCCGGGACAGGGGGCTACGAGCAGTACTTC	CSAGTGGYEQYF
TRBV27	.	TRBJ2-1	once	TGTGCCAGCAGTCCCGGAGAGGCAAATGAGCAGTTCTTC	CASSPGEANEQFF
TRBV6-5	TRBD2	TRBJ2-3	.	TGTGCCAGCAGTCGACTAGCGGGGGGGCCCTTTACGCAGTATTTT	CASSRLAGGPFTQYF
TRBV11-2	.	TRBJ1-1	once	TGTGCCAGCAGCACCAACACGAACACTGAAGCTTTCTTT	CASSTNTNTEAFF
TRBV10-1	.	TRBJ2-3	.	TGCGCCAGCAGTAATCGGGAGACAGTTTCCACAGATACGCAGTATTTT	CASSNRETVSTDTQYF
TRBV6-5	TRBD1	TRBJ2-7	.	TGTGCCAGCCAATCGGGACAGGGAACCTACGAGCAGTACTTC	CASQSGQGTYEQYF
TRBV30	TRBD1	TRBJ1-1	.	TGTGCCTGGAGCCAATGGGACTCCAGGGGGACTGAAGCTTTCTTT	CAWSQWDSRGTEAFF
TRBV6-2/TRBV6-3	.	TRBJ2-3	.	TGTGCCAGCAGTTACTCGTACGCGGGAGATACGCAGTATTTT	CASSYSYAGDTQYF
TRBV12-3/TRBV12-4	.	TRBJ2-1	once	TGTGCCAGCAGTTTATCGGGGGTTCAGTTCTTC	CASSLSGVQFF
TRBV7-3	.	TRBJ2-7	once	TGTGCCAGCAGCCTCTCTACAGCTTGGGCCTACGAGCAGTACTTC	CASSLSTAWAYEQYF
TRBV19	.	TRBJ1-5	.	TGTGCCAGTAGTATAGGCGCCGTGAATCAGCCCCAGCATTTT	CASSIGAVNQPQHF
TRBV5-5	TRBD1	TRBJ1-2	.	TGTGCCAGCAGCTTGGGGGACAGGGGCTATGGCTACACCTTC	CASSLGDRGYGYTF
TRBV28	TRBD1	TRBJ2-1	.	TGTGCCAGCAGTTTAGGGGACAGGAACCTCAATGAGCAGTTCTTC	CASSLGDRNLNEQFF
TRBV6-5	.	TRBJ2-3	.	TGTGCCAGCAGTTACCCGGGGGATACGCAGTATTTT	CASSYPGDTQYF
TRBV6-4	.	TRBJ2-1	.	TGTGCCAGCAGTGACTCTAGCGGCTCCTACAATGAGCAGTTCTTC	CASSDSSGSYNEQFF
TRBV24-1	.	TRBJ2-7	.	TGTGCCACCAGTGATCCGGGGACCTACGAGCAGTACTTC	CATSDPGTYEQYF
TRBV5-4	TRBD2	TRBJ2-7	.	TGTGCCAGCAGCTTGCGGGGGACTAGGGGCGAGCAGTACTTC	CASSLRGTRGEQYF
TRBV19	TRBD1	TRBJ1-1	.	TGTGCCAGTAGTAGCGGGACAGGGGTGGGGGAAGCTTTCTTT	CASSSGTGVGEAFF
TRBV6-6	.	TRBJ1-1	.	TGTGCCAGCAGTTACTCAGACAGGATAAACACTGAAGCTTTCTTT	CASSYSDRINTEAFF